This T cell receptor (beta chain) comes out of a study of blood T cell repertoires in COVID-19. For the study at large: The United States, Italy and Spain were the sources of the acute and convalescent COVID-19 samples. PBMCs, B-cell-depleted T cells, or T cells were the source of the cDNA or gDNA that made up the material.

CDR3 length equals 13 residues. The germline gives CDR1 SEHNR, CDR2 FQNEAQ (reference sequence). With 9 bases clipped from V and 3 bases from J, the junction kept 4 bases outside the gene matches. In the original analysis: Estimates of nucleated cell counts were drawn from the amplification of reference gene primers. The data were produced by immunoSEQ multiplex PCR, yet TCRdb's version contains in-frame clones alone and is incomplete. V, J and clone size were drawn from that table, and D and trimming were deduced from the DNA. The repertoire includes fewer than 150,000 clones, 85% to 90% of them detected once, and approximately 4.5% sits in the top ten.

The sequenced material came from peripheral blood. The receptor was isolated from a woman in her 50s with acute or convalescent COVID-19. The chain carries TRBV7-9 and TRBJ2-1, with 8 bases aligning to TRBD1. CDR3 bases: TGTGCCAGTGACAGGGGTCTCTACAATGAGCAGTTCTTC. Encoded protein: CASDRGLYNEQFF.